This T cell receptor (beta chain) was captured by sequencing in a study of blood T cell repertoires in COVID-19. Study information: Some COVID-19 samples were acute and others convalescent; all came from the United States, Italy and Spain. T cells, B-cell-depleted T cells, or PBMCs supplied cDNA or gDNA.

Those who participated ranged in age from 18 to 89 years and resided in about 24 US areas. In the authors' workflow: Reference gene primer amplification gave estimated nucleated cell counts. Sequencing was performed with immunoSEQ multiplex PCR; in TCRdb, only in-frame clones are kept and a portion is missing. V and J calls and clone size are as listed in that table; D and trimming were resolved from the DNA. Among 290,000 or so clones listed, around 89% were seen once. The source material was PBMCs or T cells enriched from blood (not recorded which). The sequence came from a woman aged 18 to 35 with acute COVID-19.

CDR3 coding DNA: TGTGCCAGCAGCAACGCGGGAGAGCACCACGAGCAGTACTTC. Residues: CASSNAGEHHEQYF. The chain links TRBV11-2 to TRBJ2-7; 7 nucleotides match TRBD2. Germline V gene sequence: CDR1 SGHAT, CDR2 FQNNGV. The J segment lost 5 bases and the V segment lost 5 bases, leaving 9 bases of the junction unmatched. The CDR3 has 14 residues.